The 22 T cell receptor beta chains listed next were all sequenced from one sample in a study of blood T cell repertoires in COVID-19. TCRdb keeps only in-frame clones here, not all; method: immunoSEQ multiplex PCR. The table has about 350,000 clones, roughly nine tenths seen once; the top ten hold over 0.8%. Sequences were obtained from PBMCs or T cells enriched from blood (not recorded which). The receptor set was obtained from a woman in her twenties or thirties who had recovered from COVID-19.

Details on this clone: The junction shows a germline mismatch at one end, possibly a read error. The chain links TRBV27 to TRBJ2-3, with 8 nucleotides matching TRBD2. In germline, CDR1 is MNHEY, CDR2 SMNVEV (reference sequence). The CDR3 sequence is 13 residues long. In DNA, the CDR3 is TGTGCCAGCAGTAGAGATTTCGGGGGGGCCAAGCATTTC. Translation gives CASSRDFGGAKHF.

V usage is TRBV7-9 and J usage is TRBJ1-2; D is perhaps TRBD1 (6 bases). Germline V gene lookup returns CDR1 SEHNR and CDR2 FQNEAQ (reference sequence). The CDR3 is 14 amino acids. V lost 2 bases, J lost 2 bases, and 9 bases lay in between. The CDR3 coding sequence is TGTGCCAGCAGCTTAAACAGGGAAAACTATGGCTACACCTTC. It codes for CASSLNRENYGYTF.

The V gene is TRBV18, the J gene TRBJ2-4; D is undetermined. The CDR3 contains 17 residues. The germline V gene has CDR1 KGHSH and CDR2 LQKENI. V was cut by 3 bases and J by 0 bases, with 15 bases left in between. The chain's CDR3 is CASSPQVRSEAKNIQYF. The DNA of the CDR3 is TGTGCCAGCTCACCCCAGGTCCGGTCAGAAGCCAAAAACATTCAGTACTTC. Supplemented by reference TRBV18 and TRBJ2-4, the full variable domain reads NAGVMQNPRHLVRRRGQEARLRCSPMKGHSHVYWYRQLPEEGLKFMVYLQKENIIDESGMPKERFSAEFPKEGPSILRIQQVVRGDSAAYFCASSPQVRSEAKNIQYFGAGTRLSVL.

In DNA form, the CDR3 reads TGTGCCAGCAGCTTAGTTGCGGGTTTAGCCAAAAACATTCAGTACTTC. It yields the protein CASSLVAGLAKNIQYF. The rearrangement uses TRBV11-2 and TRBJ2-4; perhaps TRBD2 as D (5 bases). This CDR3 is built from 16 residues. The germline V gene encodes CDR1 SGHAT and CDR2 FQNNGV. The germline V and J ends were trimmed by 1 base and 0 bases, with 10 bases remaining between them.

This clone was observed once. The chain employs TRBV28 and TRBJ2-2, with 8 bases that match TRBD1. Looked up from germline, CDR1 is MDHEN and CDR2 is SYDVKM. Trimming cost V 6 bases and J 7 bases; bases outside gene matches: 7. This CDR3 is built from 14 residues. CDR3 in DNA: TGTGCCAGCAGACCGGGACAGGTCGGCGGGGAGCTGTTTTTT. Its translation is CASRPGQVGGELFF.

The chain combines TRBV7-8 with TRBJ1-1; 10 nucleotides line up with TRBD1. CDR1 and CDR2 from the germline V gene are SGHVS and FQNEAQ. The CDR3 has 16 amino acids. V trimming: 4 bases; J trimming: 7 bases; junction bases outside the gene matches: 12. The CDR3: CASSSGTGASLFEAFF. As DNA, the CDR3 is TGTGCCAGCAGCTCCGGGACAGGGGCATCTTTATTTGAAGCTTTCTTT.

On this clone: The junction departs from germline at one end; a sequencing error may be responsible. CDR3 nucleotides: TGTGCCAGTAGTATAGGGGACTTCCCCTATAATGAGCAGTTCTTC. It specifies CASSIGDFPYNEQFF. This chain uses TRBV19 with TRBJ2-1, with D perhaps TRBD2 (6 bases). The V gene's germline CDR1 is LNHDA and CDR2 SQIVND (reference sequence). The CDR3 is 15 amino acids.

This clone was observed once. V gene TRBV6-5 combines with J gene TRBJ2-7; the match to TRBD1 covers 7 bases. The CDR3 extends over 15 amino acids. The V segment lost 0 bases and the J segment 2 bases; nucleotides outside the gene matches: 4. Germline CDR1 and CDR2: MNHEY and SVGAGI. The CDR3 DNA reads TGTGCCAGCAGTTACTCAAGGGACAGAACCTACGAGCAGTACTTC. Encoded protein: CASSYSRDRTYEQYF.

V and J are TRBV6-5 and TRBJ1-3; TRBD1 agrees at 7 bases. The junction had 6 bases not matched to a gene; V was cut back by 3 bases and J by 4 bases. This CDR3 is 15 amino acids long. In germline, CDR1 is MNHEY, CDR2 SVGAGI. The CDR3 DNA is TGTGCCAGCAGTTATTGGGGGACAGCCGGAAACACCATATATTTT. Amino acids: CASSYWGTAGNTIYF.

The chain joins TRBV2 to TRBJ2-1; 9 bases line up with TRBD1. J lost 2 bases, V lost 8 bases, and 4 bases had no gene match. The CDR3 is 14 residues long. The germline gives CDR1 SNHLY, CDR2 FYNNEI. CDR3 sequence reads: CASGWDRAYNEQFF. CDR3 sequence (DNA): TGTGCCAGCGGCTGGGACAGGGCCTACAATGAGCAGTTCTTC.

This clone was seen a single time. This sequence joins TRBV2 and TRBJ1-4; the D gene is possibly TRBD1 (6 bases). V was pared by 5 bases and J by 7 bases, with 11 bases between. Germline V gene sequence: CDR1 SNHLY, CDR2 FYNNEI. This CDR3 region has 13 residues. The CDR3 nucleotides are TGTGCCAGCAGTCACAGGGTCGGTGAAAAACTGTTTTTT. Amino acids: CASSHRVGEKLFF.

The chain joins TRBV6-5 to TRBJ1-5; 8 nucleotides line up with TRBD1. The V and J ends lost 6 bases and 4 bases, in that order; junction bases with no gene match: 2. Germline-derived CDR1 and CDR2 are MNHEY and SVGAGI. CDR3 length: 13 residues. In DNA, the CDR3 is TGTGCCAGCAGGCGGACAGGGAATCAGCCCCAGCATTTT. This sequence encodes CASRRTGNQPQHF.

The V gene is TRBV5-1, the J gene TRBJ2-7, with 7 nucleotides matching TRBD2. The CDR3 is 14 residues long. V was clipped by 4 bases and J by 3 bases; unmatched bases: 7. Germline V gene sequence: CDR1 SGHRS, CDR2 YFSETQ. CDR3 loop: CASSPGTGGYEQYF. CDR3 sequence (DNA): TGCGCCAGCAGCCCTGGGACGGGGGGCTACGAGCAGTACTTC.

V gene TRBV10-2 combines with J gene TRBJ2-7, with 10 bases that match TRBD2. The CDR3 is made up of 15 amino acids. V lost 3 bases to trimming and J lost 4 bases; unmatched junction nucleotides: 6. CDR1 and CDR2 (germline): WSHSY, SAAADI. The CDR3 DNA follows: TGCGCCAGCAGTGAAGGGGCTAGCGGGGGTTACGAGCAGTACTTC. As protein: CASSEGASGGYEQYF.

This clone has just one count. This rearrangement joins TRBV29-1 to TRBJ2-7; TRBD1 matches at 7 bases. Germline CDR1 is SQVTM and CDR2 is ANQGSEA. The CDR3 loop spans 13 amino acids. The trim removed 5 bases at V and 1 base at J, leaving 5 bases unmatched. CDR3 DNA: TGCAGCGTTCGCACAGGGGAATCCTACGAGCAGTACTTC. Translating it yields CSVRTGESYEQYF.

The gene calls are TRBV5-6 and TRBJ2-3; the match to TRBD1 covers 9 bases. The V gene's germline CDR1 is SGHDT and CDR2 YYEEEE. The CDR3 has 15 amino acids. V lost 2 bases and J lost 1; bases outside the gene matches: 2. CDR3 in DNA: TGTGCCAGCAGCTTTACAGGGGGCGGCACAGATACGCAGTATTTT. Its translation is CASSFTGGGTDTQYF.

This sequence joins TRBV21-1 and TRBJ1-2; whether TRBD1, the table's D call, matches the DNA was not checked. TRBV21-1 is recorded as a pseudogene. CDR3 length: 13 residues. The CDR3 nucleotides are TGTGCCAGCCTCCGACAGGGGGCCATTGGCTACACCTTC. Residues: CASLRQGAIGYTF.

The V call is TRBV2, the J call TRBJ2-3; 8 bases match TRBD2. The V gene end was trimmed by 11 bases and the J gene end by 0 bases; junction bases not matched to a gene: 7. Germline V gives CDR1 SNHLY, CDR2 FYNNEI. The CDR3 contains 14 residues. Here the CDR3 reads CAGRAGASTDTQYF. CDR3 nucleotide sequence: TGTGCCGGTCGAGCGGGAGCTAGCACAGATACGCAGTATTTT.

The table lists this clone with many counts. V usage is TRBV27 and J usage is TRBJ2-1; D perhaps matches TRBD2 (5 bases). The CDR3 runs to 13 residues. The germline V gene has CDR1 MNHEY and CDR2 SMNVEV (reference sequence). V lost 7 bases and J 8 bases, leaving 15 bases between the germline ends. CDR3: CASTSRPGDEQFF. The CDR3 DNA reads TGTGCCAGCACCTCCAGACCCGGGGATGAGCAGTTCTTC.

The chain joins TRBV9 to TRBJ1-3, with TRBD1 matching over 9 bases. This CDR3 has 15 amino acids. Trimming removed 4 bases from V and 2 bases from J; junction bases left unmatched: 4. Germline lookup yields CDR1 SGDLS and CDR2 YYNGEE. In nucleotides, the CDR3 is TGTGCCAGCAGCCTAACAGGGGGCACTGGAAACACCATATATTTT. Its protein is CASSLTGGTGNTIYF.

J is TRBJ1-2 and V is TRBV10-1; 12 positions match TRBD1. CDR1 is WNHNN, CDR2 SYGVQD, per germline (reference sequence). Trimming cost V 8 bases and J 2 bases; bases outside gene matches: 6. CDR3 length: 15 residues. The CDR3 reads CASSPGQGANYGYTF. DNA for the CDR3: TGCGCCAGCTCCCCGGGACAGGGGGCCAACTATGGCTACACCTTC.

This sequence joins TRBV7-2 and TRBJ2-3; TRBD2 matches at 12 bases. The CDR3 covers 16 residues. Germline V gene lookup returns CDR1 SGHTA and CDR2 FQGNSA. Losses at the gene ends were 2 bases for V and 4 bases for J; bases not matched to a gene: 4. CDR3 nucleotides: TGTGCCAGCAGCTTATCTAGCGGGGGGGGCCCAGATACGCAGTATTTT. Its protein product is CASSLSSGGGPDTQYF. The whole variable domain, remainder taken from reference TRBV7-2 and TRBJ2-3, is GAGVSQSPSNKVTEKGKDVELRCDPISGHTALYWYRQSLGQGLEFLIYFQGNSAPDKSGLPSDRFSAERTGGSVSTLTIQRTQQEDSAVYLCASSLSSGGGPDTQYFGPGTRLTVL.